This T cell receptor beta chain is drawn from a study of blood T cell repertoires in COVID-19. In the study overall: Samples representing acute and convalescent COVID-19 were sourced from the United States, Italy and Spain. T cells, B-cell-depleted T cells, or PBMCs provided the cDNA or gDNA that served as material.

Original methodology: Estimation of nucleated cell counts was performed using reference gene primer amplification. The assay was immunoSEQ multiplex PCR, and TCRdb's table has in-frame clones only and misses some. V and J calls and clone size are copied from that table; D and trimming were computed from the DNA. Of 250,000 to 300,000 clones listed, less than 90% were seen once; the top ten hold over 9.5%. V trimming: 3 bases; J trimming: 1 base; junction bases outside the gene matches: 5. This CDR3 is 16 amino acids long. CDR1 SEHNR and CDR2 FQNEAQ come from the germline V gene (reference sequence). Enrollment of patients from Seattle took place during active infection, with longitudinal follow-up.

This sequence originates from a woman younger than 45 with COVID-19, enrolled during active disease. Specimen: peripheral blood. The genes are TRBV7-9 and TRBJ2-7; 11 positions match TRBD1. CDR3 DNA: TGTGCCAGCAGCTTTACCGGGACAGGGGGATCCTACGAGCAGTACTTC. Translated: CASSFTGTGGSYEQYF.